This T cell receptor (beta chain) is drawn from a study of T-cell memory formation after mild COVID-19. Study-wide context: Clustering of TCRs was largely donor specific. Whole-study results and caveats: CD4+ contracting clones lay mainly in CM and EM, CD8+ ones in EMRA. Clonal second-wave expansions that peaked on day 37 had unconfirmed SARS-CoV-2 specificity.

This clonotype has a handful of counts. Its antigen is unknown. From germline, CDR1 is SGHRS and CDR2 YFSETQ. The V gene lost 6 bases and the J gene lost 0 bases, with 13 bases spanning the gap. This CDR3 is built from 14 residues. 5'RACE with constant-segment primers yielded barcoded, UMI-tagged TCR alpha and TCR beta cDNA libraries. A single record per CDR3 protein comes from TCRdb applying MiXCR to the 5' RACE reads. The sample has 270,000 or so distinct CDR3 sequences; about a sixth are singletons. Input material: PBMCs or a T cell subset sorted from them (not recorded which). The sequence was collected from a man aged 18 to 30 who had mild COVID-19 (a few samples of this study predate the infection). Cell type and time point are not known. This chain links TRBV5-1 with TRBJ2-7; possible D gene TRBD1, 5 bases. The chain's CDR3 is CASNRQPSSYEQYF. The CDR3 DNA follows: TGCGCCAGCAACCGACAGCCGAGCTCCTACGAGCAGTACTTC.